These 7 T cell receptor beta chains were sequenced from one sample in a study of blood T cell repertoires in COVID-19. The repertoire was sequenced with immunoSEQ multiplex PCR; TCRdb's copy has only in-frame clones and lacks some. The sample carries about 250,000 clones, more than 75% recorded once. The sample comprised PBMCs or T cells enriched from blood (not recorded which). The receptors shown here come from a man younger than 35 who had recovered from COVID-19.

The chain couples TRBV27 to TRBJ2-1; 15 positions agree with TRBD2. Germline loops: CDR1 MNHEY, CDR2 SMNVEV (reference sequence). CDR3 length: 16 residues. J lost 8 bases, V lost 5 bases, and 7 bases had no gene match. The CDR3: CASSAPWTSGRDEQFF. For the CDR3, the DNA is TGTGCCAGCAGTGCACCGTGGACTAGCGGGAGGGATGAGCAGTTCTTC.

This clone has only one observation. Here the CDR3 reads CASSPGGGLETQYF. CDR3 DNA: TGTGCCAGCAGCCCGGGGGGAGGGTTGGAGACCCAGTACTTC. V gene TRBV7-9 combines with J gene TRBJ2-5, with TRBD2 identical over 7 bases. Germline values: CDR1 SEHNR, CDR2 FQNEAQ (reference sequence). The V and J ends lost 5 bases and 5 bases, in that order; junction bases with no gene match: 8. The CDR3 runs 14 residues.

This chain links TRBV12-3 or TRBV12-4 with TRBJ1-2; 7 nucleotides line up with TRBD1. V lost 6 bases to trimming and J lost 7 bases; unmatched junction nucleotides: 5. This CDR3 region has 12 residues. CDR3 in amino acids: CASRRQGSGYTF. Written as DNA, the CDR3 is TGTGCCAGCAGGCGACAGGGATCTGGCTACACCTTC.

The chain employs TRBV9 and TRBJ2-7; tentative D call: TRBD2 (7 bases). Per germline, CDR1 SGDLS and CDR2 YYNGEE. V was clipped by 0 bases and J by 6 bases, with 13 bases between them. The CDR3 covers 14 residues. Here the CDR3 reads CASSVGGGSGEQYF. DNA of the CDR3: TGTGCCAGCAGCGTAGGGGGGGGCTCGGGCGAGCAGTACTTC. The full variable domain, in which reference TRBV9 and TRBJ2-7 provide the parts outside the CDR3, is DSGVTQTPKHLITATGQRVTLRCSPRSGDLSVYWYQQSLDQGLQFLIQYYNGEERAKGNILERFSAQQFPDLHSELNLSSLELGDSALYFCASSVGGGSGEQYFGPGTRLTVT.

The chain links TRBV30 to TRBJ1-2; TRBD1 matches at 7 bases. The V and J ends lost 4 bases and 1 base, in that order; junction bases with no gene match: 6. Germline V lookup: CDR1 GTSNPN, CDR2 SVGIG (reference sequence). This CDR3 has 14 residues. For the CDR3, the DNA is TGTGCCTGGAACCGGGACAGTTTTAACTATGGCTACACCTTC. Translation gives CAWNRDSFNYGYTF.

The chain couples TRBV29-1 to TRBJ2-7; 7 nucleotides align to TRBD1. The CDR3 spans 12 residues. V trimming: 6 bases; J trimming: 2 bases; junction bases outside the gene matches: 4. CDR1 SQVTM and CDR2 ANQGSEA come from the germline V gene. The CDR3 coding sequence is TGCAGCGTAGGGGACAGTACCTACGAGCAGTACTTC. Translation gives CSVGDSTYEQYF.

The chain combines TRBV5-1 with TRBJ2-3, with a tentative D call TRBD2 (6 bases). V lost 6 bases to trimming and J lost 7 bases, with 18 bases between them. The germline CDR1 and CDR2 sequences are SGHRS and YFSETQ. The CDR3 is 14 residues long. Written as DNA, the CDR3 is TGCGCCAGCACGACCGGGGGACGGACCTATACGCAGTATTTT. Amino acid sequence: CASTTGGRTYTQYF.